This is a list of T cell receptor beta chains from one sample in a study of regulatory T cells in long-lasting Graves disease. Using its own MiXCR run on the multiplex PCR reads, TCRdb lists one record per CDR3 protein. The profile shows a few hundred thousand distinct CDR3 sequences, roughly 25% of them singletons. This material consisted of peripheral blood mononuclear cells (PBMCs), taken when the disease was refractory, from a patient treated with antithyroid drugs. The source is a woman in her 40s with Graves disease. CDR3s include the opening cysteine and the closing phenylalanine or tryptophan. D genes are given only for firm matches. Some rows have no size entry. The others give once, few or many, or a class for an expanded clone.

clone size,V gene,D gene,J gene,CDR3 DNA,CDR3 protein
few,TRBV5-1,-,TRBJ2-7,TGCGCCAGCAGCCCGGGGACCTCAAAGCCGGAGCAGTACTTC,CASSPGTSKPEQYF
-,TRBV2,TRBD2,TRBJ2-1,TGTGCCAGCAGCGTAGCGGGAGAGCCCTACAATGAGCAGTTCTTC,CASSVAGEPYNEQFF
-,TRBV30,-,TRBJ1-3,TGTGCCTGGAGTCACGGGACACTTGGAAACACCATATATTTT,CAWSHGTLGNTIYF
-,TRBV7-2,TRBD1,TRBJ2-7,TGTGCCGGCAGCTTGGGACAGGGGAGGTACGAGCAGTACTTC,CAGSLGQGRYEQYF
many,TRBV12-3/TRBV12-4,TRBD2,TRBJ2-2,TGTGCCAGCAGTCTTGGACTAGCGGCACCCACCGGGGAGCTGTTTTTT,CASSLGLAAPTGELFF
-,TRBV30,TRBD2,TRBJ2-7,TGTGCCTGGAGCGCGGGAGGGCCAAGGGAGCAGTACTTC,CAWSAGGPREQYF
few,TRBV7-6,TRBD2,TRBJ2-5,TGTGCCAGCAGCCGACTAGCGGGAGCAGAGACCCAGTACTTC,CASSRLAGAETQYF
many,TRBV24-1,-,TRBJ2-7,TGTGCCACCAGTGCCGATTTTTCCCTCCGACACACCGACAGGCGCTCCTACGAGCAGTACTTC,CATSADFSLRHTDRRSYEQYF
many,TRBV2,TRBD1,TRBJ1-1,TGTGCCAGCAGCCGGGACAGGGTCACTGAAGCTTTCTTT,CASSRDRVTEAFF
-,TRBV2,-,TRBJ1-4,TGTGCCATCCTCCGGGGTGAAAAACTGTTTTTT,CAILRGEKLFF
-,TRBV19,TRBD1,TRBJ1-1,TGTGCCAGTAGTAGGAGGAGACAGGGTCAGAACACTGAAGCTTTCTTT,CASSRRRQGQNTEAFF
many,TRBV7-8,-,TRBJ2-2,TGTGCCAGCAGCTTAGTAACAGGGTTTTCCGGGGAGCTGTTTTTT,CASSLVTGFSGELFF
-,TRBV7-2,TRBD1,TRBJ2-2,TGTGCCAGCAGCTTCAGACAGGGGGCGCTTACCGGGGAGCTGTTTTTT,CASSFRQGALTGELFF
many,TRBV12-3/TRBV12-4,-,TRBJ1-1,TGTGCCAGCAGTTTAGCGCAAGTCACTGAAGCTTTCTTT,CASSLAQVTEAFF
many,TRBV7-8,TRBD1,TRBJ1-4,TGTGCCAGCAGCTGGGACAGCAAGTATGAAAAACTGTTTTTT,CASSWDSKYEKLFF
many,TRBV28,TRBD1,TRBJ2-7,TGTGCCAGCAGTTATTTCGGGACAGGGGGCTCCGAGCAGTACTTC,CASSYFGTGGSEQYF
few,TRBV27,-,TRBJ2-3,TGTGCCAGCAGTCCTATCCTTCCTACAGATACGCAGTATTTT,CASSPILPTDTQYF
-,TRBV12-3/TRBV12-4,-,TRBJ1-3,TGTGCCAGCAGTTTAGCGATGGGGGCCTCTGGAAACACCATATATTTT,CASSLAMGASGNTIYF
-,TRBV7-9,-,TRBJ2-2,TGTGCCAGCAGCCCCGGACAAACGTTTCACGGGGAGCTGTTTTTT,CASSPGQTFHGELFF
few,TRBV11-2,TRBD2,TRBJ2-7,TGTGCCAGCAGCTTGGGTCCGGGGGGATACGAGCAGTACTTC,CASSLGPGGYEQYF
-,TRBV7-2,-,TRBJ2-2,TGTGCCAGCAGCTTACTTCCGATTAGTAACACCGGGGAGCTGTTTTTT,CASSLLPISNTGELFF
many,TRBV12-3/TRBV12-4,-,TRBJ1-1,TGTGCCAGCAGTTTGGGCCCAGGGGTGATGAACACTGAAGCTTTCTTT,CASSLGPGVMNTEAFF
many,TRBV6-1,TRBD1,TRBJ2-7,TGTGCCAGCAGTCGGACAGGGGGCATCTCCTACGAGCAGTACTTC,CASSRTGGISYEQYF
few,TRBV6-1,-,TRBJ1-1,TGTGCCAGCCGCCTAGGGTCCGGGGCCACGGGCGCTGAAGCTTTCTTT,CASRLGSGATGAEAFF
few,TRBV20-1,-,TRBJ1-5,TGCAGTGCTACAACAAGATCCAATCAGCCCCAGCATTTT,CSATTRSNQPQHF
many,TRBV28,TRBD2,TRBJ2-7,TGTGCCAGCAGTTTAAAGGGACTAGCGGGAGATTGGTACTTC,CASSLKGLAGDWYF
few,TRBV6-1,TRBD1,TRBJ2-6,TGTGCCAGCAGCGGCCTCGGGACAGCCAGATCCTCTGGGGCCAACGTCCTGACTTTC,CASSGLGTARSSGANVLTF
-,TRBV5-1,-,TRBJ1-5,TGCGCCAGCAGCTTAATGGGGGGGAGCAATCAGCCCCAGCATTTT,CASSLMGGSNQPQHF
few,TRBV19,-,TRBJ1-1,TGTGCCAGTAGTATCCCTCCTCCGAACACTGAAGCTTTCTTT,CASSIPPPNTEAFF
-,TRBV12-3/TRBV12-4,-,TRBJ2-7,TGTGCCAGCAGTTTGAGTCTTGTGTCCTACGAGCAGTACTTC,CASSLSLVSYEQYF
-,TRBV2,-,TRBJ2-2,TGTGCCAGCAGTCCAGCATTCGGGGGCCGAGCCAGCACCGGGGAGCTGTTTTTT,CASSPAFGGRASTGELFF
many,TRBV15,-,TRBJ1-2,TGTGCCACCAGCAGACCGGACAGTCCCTGGGGGTACACCTTC,CATSRPDSPWGYTF
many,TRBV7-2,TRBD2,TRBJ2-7,TGTGCCAGCAGCTTTGATCCTAGCGGGATCTACGAGCAGTACTTC,CASSFDPSGIYEQYF
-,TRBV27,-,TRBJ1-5,TGTGCCAGCAGCCCCTGGGGGGGCGGGCAGCCCCAGCATTTT,CASSPWGGGQPQHF
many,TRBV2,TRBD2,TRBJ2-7,TGTGCCAGCAGACCAGCGGGGAAAAGCTCCTACGAGCAGTACTTC,CASRPAGKSSYEQYF
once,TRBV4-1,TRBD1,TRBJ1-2,TGCGCCAGCAGCCAAGCCCCGACCGGGACAGAGGACCGCTATGGCTACACCTTC,CASSQAPTGTEDRYGYTF
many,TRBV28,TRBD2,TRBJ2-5,TGTGCCAGCAGTTTACAATTGGCGGGGGGCGAGACCCAGTACTTC,CASSLQLAGGETQYF
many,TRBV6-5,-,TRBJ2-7,TGTGCCAGCAGTTACTCCCGGAGGACCTACGAGCAGTACTTC,CASSYSRRTYEQYF
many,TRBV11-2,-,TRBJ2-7,TGTGCCAGCAGCTTAGACCACACTAATTACGAGCAGTACTTC,CASSLDHTNYEQYF
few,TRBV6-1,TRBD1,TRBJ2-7,TGTGCCAGCAGTACAGGGGTAGGTGCCTACGAGCAGTACTTC,CASSTGVGAYEQYF
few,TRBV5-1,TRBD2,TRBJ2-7,TGCGCCAGCAGCTCAGAAGGGACTAGCGGGAGCCACGAGCAGTACTTC,CASSSEGTSGSHEQYF
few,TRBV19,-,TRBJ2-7,TGTGCCAACATTTGGTGCGAGCAGTACTTC,CANIWCEQYF
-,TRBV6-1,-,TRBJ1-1,TGTGCCGGAGCCGACAGGAACACTGAAGCTTTCTTT,CAGADRNTEAFF
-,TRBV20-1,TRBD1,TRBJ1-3,TGCAGTGCTAGAGATCTAAGGGGGCCATCTGGAAACACCATATATTTT,CSARDLRGPSGNTIYF
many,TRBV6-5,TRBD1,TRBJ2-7,TGTGCCAGCAGTTTCTTACGAGCAGGACAGGGGTGGCACGAGCAGTACTTC,CASSFLRAGQGWHEQYF
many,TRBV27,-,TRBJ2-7,TGTGCCAGCAGAATAGGTGGAGAGCAGTACTTC,CASRIGGEQYF
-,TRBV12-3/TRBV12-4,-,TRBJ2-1,TGTGCCAGCAGTTACATGTACAATGAGCAGTTCTTC,CASSYMYNEQFF
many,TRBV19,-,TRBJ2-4,TGTGCCAGTAGTATAGGCCTGTGGAGTAGCGGACCGAACAGAGCCAAAAACATTCAGTACTTC,CASSIGLWSSGPNRAKNIQYF
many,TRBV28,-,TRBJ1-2,TGTGCCAGCAGTTTTTCAGCCTCCGGGAACCTTTTTAACTATGGCTACACCTTC,CASSFSASGNLFNYGYTF
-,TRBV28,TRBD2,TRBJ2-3,TGTGCCAGCCAACCGGGGGGTATCGCAGATACGCAGTATTTT,CASQPGGIADTQYF
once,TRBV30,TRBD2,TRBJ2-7,TGTGCCTGGAGTATTTACCAACTAGCGGGAGGCGGGGAGCAGTACTTC,CAWSIYQLAGGGEQYF